Below, 8 T cell receptor beta chains from the same sample are listed, as sequenced in a study of graft-versus-host responses after intestinal transplantation. Using immunoSEQ multiplex PCR, the repertoire was profiled, and TCRdb retains in-frame clones only, with some absent. The table lists under 150,000 clones, approximately 95% of them singletons. Antigens for these TCRs are unknown. Material: unstimulated CD8+ T cells sorted from spleen or lymph node cells, obtained before intestinal transplant. These receptors came from a human donor who received an intestinal transplant.

This chain joins TRBV28 and TRBJ2-7; maybe TRBD2 (5 bases). Trimming stripped 6 bases from V and 1 base from J, with 7 bases between. Germline CDR1 is MDHEN and CDR2 is SYDVKM. The CDR3 loop spans 12 amino acids. CDR3 in DNA: TGTGCCAGCAGCGGGGAATCCTACGAGCAGTACTTC. It is translated as CASSGESYEQYF.

The V call is TRBV4-1, the J call TRBJ2-3; a weak D match, TRBD2 (7 bases). Trimming left V 0 bases short and J 6 bases short, with 19 bases between. The CDR3 runs 17 residues. Germline V gives CDR1 MGHRA, CDR2 YSYEKL. CDR3 DNA sequence: TGCGCCAGCAGCCAAGATCTAGCGGCCCGAAGGGGGGATACGCAGTATTTT. It codes for CASSQDLAARRGDTQYF.

This clone was counted only a few times. This chain links TRBV28 with TRBJ1-1; TRBD1 might be the D (6 bases). There are 15 residues in the CDR3. Germline V gene sequence: CDR1 MDHEN, CDR2 SYDVKM. Trimming stripped 6 bases from V and 1 base from J, with 15 bases between. The CDR3 protein is CASRPTGTPNTEAFF. The CDR3 nucleotides read TGTGCCAGCAGGCCGACCGGGACACCGAACACTGAAGCTTTCTTT.

This clone was counted a few times. The rearrangement joins TRBV6-5 to TRBJ1-5; 7 bases agree with TRBD1. The CDR3 length is 15 residues. Trimming took 0 bases from V and 4 from J; bases not matched to a gene: 3. From germline, CDR1 is MNHEY and CDR2 SVGAGI. CDR3 nucleotides: TGTGCCAGCAGTTACTCCGGGACAGCAAATCAGCCCCAGCATTTT. This codes for CASSYSGTANQPQHF.

The gene calls are TRBV14 and TRBJ2-6; weak D call: TRBD1 (6 bases). The CDR3 loop spans 18 amino acids. Deletions cut 2 bases from V and 0 bases from J, with 14 bases between. CDR1 and CDR2 (germline): SGHDN, FVKESK. Here the CDR3 DNA reads TGTGCCAGCAGCCAATTCCCAGGGGCCATCTCTGGGGCCAACGTCCTGACTTTC. It yields the protein CASSQFPGAISGANVLTF.

This clone was observed a single time. This chain connects TRBV19 to TRBJ2-5; D might be TRBD1 (5 bases). The DNA end is more similar to TRBJ2-7, so the J call may be wrong. CDR1 and CDR2 (germline): LNHDA, SQIVND (reference sequence). This CDR3 is 13 amino acids long. The DNA for the CDR3 is TGTGCCAGTAGTCGACAGACCTCCTACGAGCAGTACTTC. Residues: CASSRQTSYEQYF.

The chain is built from TRBV5-1 and TRBJ2-7; 7 bases match TRBD2. The CDR3 is 14 amino acids. The germline V gene encodes CDR1 SGHRS and CDR2 YFSETQ. Losses at the gene ends were 3 bases for V and 7 bases for J; bases not matched to a gene: 10. The CDR3 bases are TGCGCCAGCAGCTGGGGGACTACGGCTAGGGAGCAGTACTTC. This translates into CASSWGTTAREQYF.

This clone was seen only once. This chain connects TRBV12-5 to TRBJ2-1, with 7 positions matching TRBD1. This CDR3 has 15 residues. Unmatched junction bases numbered 0, after V lost 0 bases and J lost 1 base. Germline V gene lookup returns CDR1 LGHNT and CDR2 FRNRAP. The CDR3 coding sequence is TGTGCTAGTGGTTTGGTACAGGGGTCCTACAATGAGCAGTTCTTC. Translation: CASGLVQGSYNEQFF.